The rows below give T cell receptor beta chains drawn from one sample of a study of blood T cell repertoires in COVID-19. Measured with immunoSEQ multiplex PCR; TCRdb has only the in-frame clones, and not every one. The table records a few hundred thousand clones, approximately 86% of them present only once. The source material was PBMCs or T cells enriched from blood (not recorded which). All receptors come from a woman between 45 and 65 years old who had recovered from COVID-19. Each CDR3 is given with its conserved first and last residue. The D gene is left open where the match is weak. Size is stated for part of the rows, as once, few or many counts, or as a class when the clone is expanded.

>TRBV5-1|TRBD1|TRBJ1-4|-
TGCGCCAGCAGCCCCAACCTACTCAGAGGGGGCGCAACTAATGAAAAACTGTTTTTT
CASSPNLLRGGATNEKLFF
>TRBV27|-|TRBJ1-6|-
TGTGCCAGCACCCTAACCGGGGTTGGCGATTCACCCCTCCACTTT
CASTLTGVGDSPLHF
>TRBV28|TRBD2|TRBJ2-7|-
TGTGCCAGCAGTTTTTTGGCGGGAGGAATTGAAGAGCAGTACTTC
CASSFLAGGIEEQYF
>TRBV6-5|-|TRBJ1-1|few
TGTGCCAGCAGGCAGGGCTACACTGAAGCTTTCTTT
CASRQGYTEAFF
>TRBV19|-|TRBJ1-2|-
TGTGCCAGTAGTCCTACCCTCGGGGGGGCACTCGTGTATGGCTACACCTTC
CASSPTLGGALVYGYTF
>TRBV14|-|TRBJ2-1|-
TGTGCCAGCAGCGGGGCAGGCCCCTATGAGCAGTTCTTC
CASSGAGPYEQFF
>TRBV18|TRBD2|TRBJ2-1|-
TGTGCCAGCTCACCAGGCGGGAGCTCCTACAATGAGCAGTTCTTC
CASSPGGSSYNEQFF
>TRBV6-6|-|TRBJ1-5|-
TGTGCCAGCACCTACCGCGCGGGAGAAGGACAGCCCCAGCATTTT
CASTYRAGEGQPQHF
>TRBV25-1|-|TRBJ2-1|-
TGTGCCAATTCGGACTTTAACAATGAGCAGTTCTTC
CANSDFNNEQFF
>TRBV28|-|TRBJ1-5|-
TGTGCCACCCATAGTGGGCCCCAGCATTTT
CATHSGPQHF
>TRBV7-6|-|TRBJ1-1|-
TGTGCCAGCAGCTTCTCCAGGGGAATGAACACTGAAGCTTTCTTT
CASSFSRGMNTEAFF
>TRBV7-9|-|TRBJ2-2|-
TGTGCCACCCCGTCCTTCGGGGTGGTCCGGACGGCCGGGGAGCTGTTTTTT
CATPSFGVVRTAGELFF
>TRBV4-2|TRBD2|TRBJ2-7|-
TGTGCCAGCAGCCAACTGGGACTAGCGGGAGCCCACTACGAGCAGTACTTC
CASSQLGLAGAHYEQYF
>TRBV30|-|TRBJ2-7|-
TGTGCCTGGACCCCTGGGGGCCTACTAACCTACGAGCAGTACTTC
CAWTPGGLLTYEQYF
>TRBV7-6|TRBD1|TRBJ1-1|-
TGTGCCAGCAGCTTTACGGGACAGAAGAACACTGAAGCTTTCTTT
CASSFTGQKNTEAFF
>TRBV5-1|TRBD2|TRBJ2-1|few
TGCGCCAGCAGCTTGGCCCCACTAGCGTCGAACTACAATGAGCAGTTCTTC
CASSLAPLASNYNEQFF
>TRBV18|-|TRBJ2-3|-
TGTGCCAGCTCACCGGTTAGCGGTAGCACAGATACGCAGTATTTT
CASSPVSGSTDTQYF
>TRBV18|-|TRBJ1-1|-
TGTGCCAGCTCACCACCGACAGGAGCCTACACTGAAGCTTTCTTT
CASSPPTGAYTEAFF
>TRBV30|-|TRBJ2-1|-
TGTGCCTGGAGATCCGCAAGGAGGAGCAATGAGCAGTTCTTC
CAWRSARRSNEQFF
>TRBV6-5|TRBD2|TRBJ2-4|-
TGTGCCAGCAGCATAGCGGGAGGGTTGGACATTCAGTACTTC
CASSIAGGLDIQYF
>TRBV12-3/TRBV12-4|-|TRBJ2-7|few
TGTGCCAGCAGTTTTTCCAGGACCTACGAGCAGTACTTC
CASSFSRTYEQYF
>TRBV7-2|-|TRBJ2-7|-
TGTGCCAGCAGCTTAGAAGGGGGTGTCGACGAGCAGTACTTC
CASSLEGGVDEQYF
>TRBV29-1|-|TRBJ2-7|-
TGCAGCGTTACTCGATCCGACGAGCAGTACTTC
CSVTRSDEQYF